The rows below give T cell receptor beta chains drawn from one sample of a study of response to subunit inactivated influenza vaccine. TCRdb called the RT-PCR reads again in MiXCR, with one record for every CDR3 protein. The sample has about 190,000 distinct CDR3 sequences; approximately 14% are singletons. The material was CD8+ T cells sorted from PBMCs, obtained roughly 5 days after vaccination. Receptors were obtained from a man aged 45 to 65 who received an inactivated influenza vaccine. Both conserved end residues are part of each CDR3. Each record gives: V gene, clone size, J gene, CDR3 protein. Rows give clone size only sometimes, using once, few, many, or a class for an expanded clone.

>TRBV6-1|-|TRBJ2-3
CASSPGETDTQYF
>TRBV24-1|-|TRBJ2-3
CATSDVGAGEDTQYF
>TRBV9|-|TRBJ2-1
CASSEGLAASYNEQFF
>TRBV3-1|few|TRBJ1-2
CASTRAENYGYTF
>TRBV4-1|-|TRBJ2-1
CASSPKGGIYNEQFF
>TRBV6-2/TRBV6-3|few|TRBJ2-3
CASSNAGRTDTQYF
>TRBV4-2|-|TRBJ2-1
CASSQEFVGRFYNEQFF
>TRBV5-1|-|TRBJ2-1
CASSLSSPDNEQFF
>TRBV7-8|-|TRBJ2-5
CASSSPGRAETQYF
>TRBV2|-|TRBJ2-3
CASMWTSGVSTDTQYF
>TRBV12-3/TRBV12-4|-|TRBJ1-2
CASSLGDRELWSYTF
>TRBV29-1|few|TRBJ2-1
CSVEIYRSHYNEQFF
>TRBV28|few|TRBJ2-1
CASRGGAGENEQFF
>TRBV29-1|many|TRBJ2-7
CSVVPGSLAGVAYEQYF
>TRBV9|-|TRBJ2-1
CASSVASSGSDYNEQFF
>TRBV12-3/TRBV12-4|few|TRBJ2-3
CASSRGGAGDTQYF
>TRBV7-8|few|TRBJ2-3
CASSLFLVGGQSTTDTQYF
>TRBV7-9|few|TRBJ1-4
CASSLRATNEKLFF
>TRBV20-1|many|TRBJ2-3
CSARGARMVSDTQYF
>TRBV4-3|-|TRBJ1-4
CASSQDTRASSNEKLFF
>TRBV20-1|-|TRBJ2-7
CSARDTRGDYNEQYF
>TRBV10-3|few|TRBJ2-7
CAITDPGQGPYEQYF
>TRBV18|-|TRBJ2-7
CASSPPHMSYEQYF
>TRBV11-2|many|TRBJ2-1
CASNFQGYNEQFF
>TRBV20-1|few|TRBJ2-7
CSAPGRIPYEQYF
>TRBV11-1|-|TRBJ2-7
CASSLVGGALYEQYF
>TRBV11-1|many|TRBJ1-1
CASSLQNTEAFF
>TRBV20-1|-|TRBJ2-1
CSAPSSGTSYNEQFF
>TRBV15|few|TRBJ2-1
CATSTSGLYNEQFF
>TRBV12-3/TRBV12-4|-|TRBJ2-1
CASSLHTIPSWGEGIYEQFF
>TRBV6-6|few|TRBJ1-2
CACQGSPNYGYTF
>TRBV12-3/TRBV12-4|-|TRBJ2-2
CASSPGTSESTGELFF
>TRBV7-9|few|TRBJ2-1
CASSQPPGQGLNEQFF
>TRBV6-1|few|TRBJ1-2
CASSELVLRPWTGGVYGYTF
>TRBV20-1|many|TRBJ2-7
CSARTVSSYEQYF
>TRBV7-8|-|TRBJ2-7
CASSLAMWGKAYEQYF
>TRBV30|few|TRBJ1-1
CAWSPPPEDEAFF
>TRBV11-2|-|TRBJ1-1
CASSIAYTEAFF
>TRBV7-9|few|TRBJ1-1
CASSLDLNRGPEAFF
>TRBV6-4|-|TRBJ2-3
CANPTSGRPGDTQYF
>TRBV19|few|TRBJ2-3
CASKRRMWADTQYF
>TRBV20-1|-|TRBJ2-3
CSARDLGQSTDTQYF
>TRBV7-8|many|TRBJ1-2
CASSSSRDTVYGYTF
>TRBV6-2/TRBV6-3|few|TRBJ1-1
CASSYQGAHTEAFF
>TRBV3-1|-|TRBJ2-1
CASSQGPWGFYNEQFF
>TRBV12-3/TRBV12-4|-|TRBJ2-5
CSSSLGEWPETQYF
>TRBV7-9|many|TRBJ2-5
CASSFQGRETQYF
>TRBV9|-|TRBJ2-3
CASSVDRGADTQYF
>TRBV6-2/TRBV6-3|-|TRBJ2-5
CASSYELAGGGETQYF
>TRBV29-1|few|TRBJ2-7
CSVPKGRAGEGHEQYF
>TRBV13|-|TRBJ2-7
CASSWRHTDYEQYF
>TRBV20-1|few|TRBJ2-2
CSASEGYHTGELFF
>TRBV4-3|few|TRBJ2-3
CASSQDKAGGIDTQYF
>TRBV7-9|-|TRBJ1-2
CASSLDLMGVIDYGYTF
>TRBV3-1|-|TRBJ2-1
CASSQDAQGAWDEQFF
>TRBV5-1|-|TRBJ2-1
CASSLAGTSGWNEQFF
>TRBV19|-|TRBJ2-1
CASSAHRNEQFF
>TRBV3-1|-|TRBJ2-7
CATSQGLAGSYEQYF
>TRBV20-1|-|TRBJ1-5
CSAGQDYSNQPQHF
>TRBV14|-|TRBJ2-7
CASSQLGGTLYEQYF